This TCR beta chain was profiled in a study of blood T cell repertoires in COVID-19. On the study more broadly: T cells, B-cell-depleted T cells, or PBMCs provided the cDNA or gDNA that served as material.

In the source study's methods: Counts of nucleated cells, estimated from reference gene primer amplification, were obtained. Here immunoSEQ multiplex PCR was the method, and the copy in TCRdb shows in-frame clones only, minus some. Clone size and V and J calls were adopted from that table, with D and trimming inferred from the DNA. Of approximately 70,000 clones in the sample, 85% to 95% are singletons; the top ten hold around 4.5%. The CDR3 extends over 17 amino acids. With 4 bases clipped from V and 0 bases from J, the junction kept 6 bases outside the gene matches. Germline V gives CDR1 LGHNA, CDR2 YNFKEQ.

This chain uses TRBV4-2 with TRBJ2-6; 7 bases match TRBD1. This TCR was recovered from an older woman with active COVID-19. The sample comprised peripheral blood. This CDR3 reads CASSPGQVSSGANVLTF. CDR3 nucleotide sequence: TGTGCCAGCAGCCCCGGACAGGTTAGCTCTGGGGCCAACGTCCTGACTTTC.